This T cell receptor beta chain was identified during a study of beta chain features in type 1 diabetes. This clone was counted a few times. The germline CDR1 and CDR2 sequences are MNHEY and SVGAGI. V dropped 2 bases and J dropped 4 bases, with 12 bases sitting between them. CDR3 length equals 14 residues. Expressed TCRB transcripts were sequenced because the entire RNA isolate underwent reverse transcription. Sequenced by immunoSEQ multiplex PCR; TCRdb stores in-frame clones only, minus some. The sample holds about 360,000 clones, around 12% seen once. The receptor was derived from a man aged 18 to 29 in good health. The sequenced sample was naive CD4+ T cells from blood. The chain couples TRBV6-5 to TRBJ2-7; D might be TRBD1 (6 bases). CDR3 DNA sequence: TGTGCCAGCAGTTACCGCGACAGGCAATACGAGCAGTACTTC. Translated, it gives CASSYRDRQYEQYF.